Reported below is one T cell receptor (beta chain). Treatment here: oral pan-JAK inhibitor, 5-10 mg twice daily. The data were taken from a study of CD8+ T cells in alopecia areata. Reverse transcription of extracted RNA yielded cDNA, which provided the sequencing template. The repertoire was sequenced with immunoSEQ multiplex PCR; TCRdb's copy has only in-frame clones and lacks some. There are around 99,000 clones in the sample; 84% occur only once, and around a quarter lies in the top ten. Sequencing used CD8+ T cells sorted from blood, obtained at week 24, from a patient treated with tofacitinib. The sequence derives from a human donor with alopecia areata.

The CDR3 DNA is TGTGCCAGCAGCTTAGCGACGGTCGGTCCCTGGGATGAGCAGTTCTTC. This gives the protein CASSLATVGPWDEQFF. The rearrangement links TRBV7-9 to TRBJ2-1; D not certain. This CDR3 has 16 amino acids. Between the trimmed V and J ends, which lost 0 bases and 8 bases, there was a span of 17 bases. Germline CDR1 reads SEHNR; CDR2 reads FQNEAQ (reference sequence).